A selection of T cell receptor beta chains follows, all from one sample in a study of cytomegalovirus exposure and HLA in healthy donors. Using immunoSEQ multiplex PCR, the repertoire was profiled, and TCRdb retains in-frame clones only, with some absent. The data show some 200,000 clones, about 83% seen once. The sample was PBMCs. These TCRs come from a man aged 35-49 years in good health and CMV-seronegative. CDR3s include the opening cysteine and the closing phenylalanine or tryptophan. A D gene is named only where the DNA matches it firmly. Expanded clones get a size class; other rows say once, few or many, or leave the size out.

d_call | j_call | v_call | clone_size | cdr3_nt | cdr3_aa
TRBD1 | TRBJ1-2 | TRBV2 | NA | TGTGCCAGCAGGACAGGGGACTATGGCTACACCTTC | CASRTGDYGYTF
TRBD1 | TRBJ1-1 | TRBV27 | NA | TGTGCCAGCAGTCAGGGCGACAGGGAGTATGAAGCTTTCTTT | CASSQGDREYEAFF
NA | TRBJ2-1 | TRBV5-1 | NA | TGCGCCAGCAGCTTGGCCGCGGGACAGCCCTACAATGAGCAGTTCTTC | CASSLAAGQPYNEQFF
NA | TRBJ1-2 | TRBV27 | NA | TGTGCCAGCAGTTTATTCGCGGGGGCGGATGGCTACACCTTC | CASSLFAGADGYTF
NA | TRBJ2-7 | TRBV6-1 | NA | TGTGCCAGCAGGGGAGGTACCTACGAGCAGTACTTC | CASRGGTYEQYF
NA | TRBJ1-5 | TRBV4-3 | NA | TGCGCCAGCAGCCAAGATCCGTATAGCAATCAGCCCCAGCATTTT | CASSQDPYSNQPQHF
NA | TRBJ2-2 | TRBV19 | NA | TGTGCCAGTAGTATAGACAGGGCCCTAACCGGGGAGCTGTTTTTT | CASSIDRALTGELFF
NA | TRBJ1-6 | TRBV9 | NA | TGTGCCAGCAGCTCCGACGGGAGCTCCTATAATTCACCCCTCCACTTT | CASSSDGSSYNSPLHF
TRBD1 | TRBJ2-7 | TRBV4-2 | NA | TGTGCCAGCAGCCACTACAGGGGGAACTACGAGCAGTACTTC | CASSHYRGNYEQYF
NA | TRBJ2-1 | TRBV9 | NA | TGTGCCAGCAGCGTATACCCACTCATACGGGTCCCGGGAGAGGACAATGAGCAGTTCTTC | CASSVYPLIRVPGEDNEQFF
NA | TRBJ2-7 | TRBV28 | NA | TGTGCCAGCATCTTTGAACTAGCTTCTGGCGGGCAGTACTTC | CASIFELASGGQYF
TRBD1 | TRBJ1-6 | TRBV23-1 | NA | TGCGCCAGCAGTCAATCGAGGACAGGGATTGATAATTCACCCCTCCACTTT | CASSQSRTGIDNSPLHF
NA | TRBJ1-6 | TRBV18 | NA | TGTGCCAGCTTCGGTCCTCCGGGCCGGGGATCACCCCTCCACTTT | CASFGPPGRGSPLHF
NA | TRBJ1-1 | TRBV19 | once | TGTGCCAGTAGTCCCCCTACCCTGAACACTGAAGCTTTCTTT | CASSPPTLNTEAFF
NA | TRBJ2-6 | TRBV2 | few | TGTGCCAGCAGGTGGCAGGGGAGTTTCTCTGGGGCCAACGTCCTGACTTTC | CASRWQGSFSGANVLTF
TRBD1 | TRBJ2-6 | TRBV7-9 | NA | TGTTCCAGCAGCTTTTGGGACAGGGGGTCCGGGGCCAACGTCCTGACTTTC | CSSSFWDRGSGANVLTF
TRBD2 | TRBJ2-7 | TRBV7-6 | NA | TGTGCCAGCAGCCGCGGACTAGCGGGGTCGGACGAGCAGTACTTC | CASSRGLAGSDEQYF
NA | TRBJ2-2 | TRBV5-4 | NA | TGTGCCAGCAGCCCGGACACCTCCACCGGGGAGCTGTTTTTT | CASSPDTSTGELFF
NA | TRBJ1-6 | TRBV7-9 | NA | TGTGCCAGCAGCTCCGAGCCCAATTCACCCCTCCACTTT | CASSSEPNSPLHF
TRBD2 | TRBJ2-5 | TRBV5-6 | once | TGTGCCAGCAGCAGGACTAGCGGGGGGGGAGAGACCCAGTACTTC | CASSRTSGGGETQYF
TRBD2 | TRBJ2-1 | TRBV9 | once | TGTGCCAGCAGCGTAGGGGGCGGGGGCTCCTACAATGAGCAGTTCTTC | CASSVGGGGSYNEQFF
NA | TRBJ1-1 | TRBV18 | NA | TGTGCCAGCTCACTGAGGGTGAACACTGAAGCTTTCTTT | CASSLRVNTEAFF
NA | TRBJ2-1 | TRBV28 | NA | TGTGCCAGCAGGACCGGACAGTCCTACAATGAGCAGTTCTTC | CASRTGQSYNEQFF
TRBD1 | TRBJ2-7 | TRBV4-2 | NA | TGTGCCAGCAGCCAAGGAAGCCGACAGGGCCACGAGCAGTACTTC | CASSQGSRQGHEQYF
TRBD1 | TRBJ1-1 | TRBV6-6 | NA | TGTGCCAGCAGTTCCATAGCAGGCAGGGGGGCTGAAGCTTTCTTT | CASSSIAGRGAEAFF
NA | TRBJ2-2 | TRBV28 | NA | TGTGCCAGCAGTGGCGAGCGTCGGACCGGGGAGCTGTTTTTT | CASSGERRTGELFF
TRBD2 | TRBJ2-1 | TRBV10-2 | NA | TGCGCCAGCAGCTTGACTAGCGCATACAATGAGCAGTTCTTC | CASSLTSAYNEQFF
NA | TRBJ2-3 | TRBV28 | few | TGTGCCAGCAGTCCACTCGGGGGGCGGGATACGCAGTATTTT | CASSPLGGRDTQYF
TRBD2 | TRBJ2-1 | TRBV28 | NA | TGTGCCAGCAGTTTCTCCGTGACTAGCGGGAAATTGGCGCAGTTCTTC | CASSFSVTSGKLAQFF